This TCR beta chain was identified during a study of T-cell memory formation after mild COVID-19. Study observations and caveats: Contracting clones localized mainly to CM and EM when CD4+ and mainly to EMRA when CD8+. The study detected some responding clones in pre-infection memory, suggesting cross-reactive memory joined.

UMIs and sample barcodes were carried by the TCR alpha and TCR beta cDNA libraries that 5'RACE produced using constant-segment primers. TCRdb recomputed calls from the 5' RACE reads with MiXCR, one row per CDR3 protein. The sample yields 380,000 or so distinct CDR3 sequences, around 13% seen once. For this clonotype: The antigen remains unidentified.

The sample consisted of PBMCs or a T cell subset sorted from them (not recorded which). The sequence was obtained from a man in his late teens or twenties who had mild COVID-19 (a few samples of this study predate the infection). Cell type and time point are not known.

Here the CDR3 reads CASSEGTSGGTDTQYF. The DNA of the CDR3 is TGTGCCAGCAGTGAGGGGACTAGCGGGGGCACAGATACGCAGTATTTT. The chain uses TRBV6-4 and TRBJ2-3; the match to TRBD2 covers 13 bases. Unmatched junction bases numbered 1, after V lost 3 bases and J lost 1 base. There are 16 residues in the CDR3. The germline gives CDR1 MRHNA, CDR2 SNTAGT.